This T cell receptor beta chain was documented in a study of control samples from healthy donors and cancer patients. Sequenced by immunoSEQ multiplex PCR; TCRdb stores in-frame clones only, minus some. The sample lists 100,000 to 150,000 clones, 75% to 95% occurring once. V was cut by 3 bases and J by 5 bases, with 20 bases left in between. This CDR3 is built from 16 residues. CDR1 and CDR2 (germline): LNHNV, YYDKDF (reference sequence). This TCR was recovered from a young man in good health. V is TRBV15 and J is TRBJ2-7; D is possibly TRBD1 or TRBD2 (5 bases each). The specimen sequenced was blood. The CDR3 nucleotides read TGTGCCACCAGCAGTAGTGCCGGGACCTACATCGACGAGCAGTACGTC. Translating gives CATSSSAGTYIDEQYV.